A selection of T cell receptor beta chains follows, all from one sample in a study of PD-1 blockade in classical Hodgkin lymphoma. Method: immunoSEQ multiplex PCR; TCRdb's copy keeps in-frame clones and lacks some. The sample has about 2,400 clones, over 65% seen once. The sequenced material came from CD8+ T cells from blood. The receptors come from a human donor with classical Hodgkin lymphoma. CDR3s include the opening cysteine and the closing phenylalanine or tryptophan. Each record gives: V gene, J gene, clone size, D gene, CDR3 protein, CDR3 DNA. The D gene is left open where the match is weak. Not all rows give a size; the values are once, few, many and, for expanded clones, a class.

>TRBV29-1|TRBJ2-2|NA|NA
CSVDVGGRTGELFF
TGCAGCGTTGACGTGGGGGGGCGCACCGGGGAGCTGTTTTTT
>TRBV10-2|TRBJ1-2|large|NA
CASSERREDYGYTF
TGCGCCAGCAGTGAAAGAAGGGAAGACTATGGCTACACCTTC
>TRBV28|TRBJ1-3|NA|TRBD1
CASSLYRGSSGNTIYF
TGTGCCAGCAGTTTATACAGGGGGAGCTCTGGAAACACCATATATTTT
>TRBV28|TRBJ2-1|NA|TRBD2
CASSRTRNSDEQFF
TGTGCCAGCAGTCGGACTAGAAATTCTGATGAGCAGTTCTTC
>TRBV19|TRBJ2-7|NA|TRBD1
CASSGTGVTYEQYF
TGTGCCAGTAGTGGGACAGGGGTGACGTACGAGCAGTACTTC
>TRBV9|TRBJ2-6|large|NA
CASSVTGANVLTF
TGTGCCAGCAGCGTAACTGGGGCCAACGTCCTGACTTTC
>TRBV19|TRBJ2-3|NA|NA
CATRDNDFKDTQYF
TGTGCCACCCGGGACAACGACTTTAAGGATACGCAGTATTTT
>TRBV25-1|TRBJ1-5|NA|NA
CASSEEGKGQPQHF
TGTGCCAGCAGTGAAGAGGGGAAAGGGCAGCCCCAGCATTTT
>TRBV28|TRBJ2-2|NA|NA
CASRIHETGELFF
TGTGCCAGCAGGATACATGAGACCGGGGAGCTGTTTTTT
>TRBV29-1|TRBJ2-3|NA|TRBD2
CSVEGWGRSGRAKDTQYF
TGCAGCGTTGAAGGGTGGGGGCGTAGCGGGAGGGCCAAAGATACGCAGTATTTT
>TRBV6-1|TRBJ2-7|few|NA
CASGLEGSGSYEQYF
TGTGCCAGCGGACTGGAGGGCAGTGGATCCTACGAGCAGTACTTC
>TRBV2|TRBJ1-1|NA|NA
CASSGLRGNTEAFF
TGTGCCAGCAGTGGGTTGAGGGGGAACACTGAAGCTTTCTTT
>TRBV6-1|TRBJ2-1|NA|NA
CASSEGWGGHNEQFF
TGTGCCAGCAGTGAAGGGTGGGGCGGACACAATGAGCAGTTCTTC
>TRBV5-1|TRBJ2-7|NA|NA
CASSLGGGYEQYF
TGCGCCAGCAGCTTGGGTGGGGGGTACGAGCAGTACTTC
>TRBV18|TRBJ2-3|once|NA
CASSPPGDTQYF
TGTGCCAGCTCACCACCGGGAGATACGCAGTATTTT
>TRBV13|TRBJ2-7|NA|NA
CASSLSGRNEQYF
TGTGCCAGCAGCCTTTCGGGAAGGAACGAGCAGTACTTC
>TRBV15|TRBJ1-2|NA|NA
CATSREYGERYGYTF
TGTGCCACCAGCAGAGAGTACGGGGAACGCTATGGCTACACCTTC
>TRBV7-7|TRBJ2-5|NA|NA
CASSLELGVETQYF
TGTGCTAGCAGCTTAGAGCTAGGGGTAGAGACCCAGTACTTC
>TRBV19|TRBJ2-7|NA|TRBD2
CATSPGRAYEQYF
TGTGCCACCTCCCCAGGGAGGGCCTACGAGCAGTACTTC
>TRBV18|TRBJ2-5|NA|NA
CASSPEVQETQYF
TGTGCCAGCTCACCGGAGGTCCAAGAGACCCAGTACTTC
>TRBV2|TRBJ2-5|NA|TRBD1
CASRPDREWETQYF
TGTGCCAGCAGGCCAGACAGGGAATGGGAGACCCAGTACTTC
>TRBV5-1|TRBJ1-1|NA|TRBD1
CASSPEGAGNTEAFF
TGCGCCAGCAGCCCCGAGGGGGCAGGAAACACTGAAGCTTTCTTT
>TRBV15|TRBJ2-1|NA|NA
CATSRVDNEQFF
TGTGCCACCAGCAGAGTGGACAATGAGCAGTTCTTC
>TRBV7-6|TRBJ1-2|NA|NA
CASSPGRQENNYGYTF
TGTGCCAGCAGCCCCGGCCGACAGGAGAATAACTATGGCTACACCTTC
>TRBV7-2|TRBJ2-7|NA|NA
CASSLEGPDHEQYF
TGTGCCAGCAGCTTAGAGGGCCCGGACCACGAGCAGTACTTC
>TRBV6-1|TRBJ1-4|NA|NA
CASSEELQEKLFF
TGTGCCAGCAGTGAAGAGTTACAGGAAAAACTGTTTTTT
>TRBV5-4|TRBJ2-3|few|NA
CASSFRTVGDTQYF
TGTGCCAGCAGCTTTAGGACGGTGGGCGATACGCAGTATTTT
>TRBV7-9|TRBJ1-4|NA|TRBD1
CASSYPTGAATNEKLFF
TGTGCCAGCAGCTACCCGACAGGGGCGGCAACTAATGAAAAACTGTTTTTT
>TRBV9|TRBJ1-1|NA|NA
CASGAGLNTEAFF
TGTGCCAGCGGGGCGGGTTTGAACACTGAAGCTTTCTTT
>TRBV10-3|TRBJ1-1|NA|TRBD1
CAISGNLGGAGTEAFF
TGTGCCATCAGTGGAAACTTAGGGGGCGCGGGGACTGAAGCTTTCTTT